Presented here are 6 T cell receptor beta chains from one specimen sequenced in a study of shared clonotypes between healthy human individuals. Here immunoSEQ multiplex PCR was the method, and the copy in TCRdb shows in-frame clones only, minus some. In the table there are about 600,000 clones, 95% to 96% of which are singletons. Terminally differentiated effector memory CD45RA+ cells were excluded by CCR7 positive selection of CD45RO-negative cells. Sample: naive CD8+ T cells sorted from blood. Receptors were obtained from a woman younger than 45 in good health.

On this clone: The sample holds other DNA sequences that translate to the same CDR3. The chain joins TRBV27 to TRBJ2-3; the match to TRBD2 covers 9 bases. Germline V gene sequence: CDR1 MNHEY, CDR2 SMNVEV (reference sequence). This CDR3 is built from 15 residues. The V gene end was trimmed by 2 bases and the J gene end by 0 bases; junction bases not matched to a gene: 0. CDR3 protein: CASSLTSGSTDTQYF. CDR3 nucleotides: TGTGCCAGCAGTTTAACTAGCGGGAGCACAGATACGCAGTATTTT.

This sequence joins TRBV19 and TRBJ2-3; D gene uncertain. The V and J ends lost 6 bases and 4 bases respectively, with 11 bases between them. The CDR3 is 13 amino acids. Per the germline V gene, CDR1 is LNHDA and CDR2 is SQIVND (reference sequence). The chain's CDR3 is CASSPLWADTQYF. The CDR3 DNA sequence: TGTGCCAGTAGCCCTCTTTGGGCAGATACGCAGTATTTT.

CDR3 sequence (DNA): TGTGCCAGCAGCTTGGCCACATTTCAAGAGACCCAGTACTTC. Translating it yields CASSLATFQETQYF. The rearrangement links TRBV5-6 to TRBJ2-5; no reliable D call. V lost 0 bases and J 2 bases, leaving 8 bases between the germline ends. The CDR3 is 14 amino acids. CDR1 and CDR2 from the germline V gene are SGHDT and YYEEEE.

V gene TRBV11-3 combines with J gene TRBJ2-1; 8 bases are a match to TRBD1. The V gene end was trimmed by 5 bases and the J gene end by 0 bases; junction bases not matched to a gene: 3. CDR1 is SGHNT, CDR2 YENEEA, per germline. The CDR3 runs 15 residues. The CDR3 DNA sequence: TGTGCCAGCAGCGAAGGACAGGGCTCCTACAATGAGCAGTTCTTC. Translation: CASSEGQGSYNEQFF.

The sample holds one count of this clone. The CDR3, as DNA: TGTGCCAGCAGCTTGAACTCGGAGGAAGGTCAGCCCCAGCATTTT. It yields the protein CASSLNSEEGQPQHF. The chain has TRBV5-4 and TRBJ1-5; unclear D gene. Germline V CDR1 and CDR2: SGHNT, YYREEE (reference sequence). Trimming pared 1 base from V and 6 bases from J, leaving 14 bases between. The CDR3 runs to 15 residues.

V gene TRBV6-1 combines with J gene TRBJ2-3, with D perhaps TRBD2 (6 bases). The germline CDR1 and CDR2 sequences are MNHNS and SASEGT. The CDR3 loop spans 17 amino acids. V shed 1 base and J shed 6 bases, with 20 bases lying between them. The CDR3 spells CASSEGVWRGRGDTQYF. Written as DNA, the CDR3 is TGTGCCAGCAGTGAAGGGGTCTGGAGGGGAAGAGGGGATACGCAGTATTTT.